This T cell receptor beta chain was obtained from a study of blood T cell repertoires in COVID-19. Across the study: The study drew acute and convalescent COVID-19 samples from the United States, Italy and Spain. PBMCs, B-cell-depleted T cells, or T cells were the source of the cDNA or gDNA that made up the material.

Original analysis: Nucleated cell number was recorded as an estimate derived from reference gene primer amplification. Libraries were prepared by immunoSEQ multiplex PCR; TCRdb keeps only in-frame clonotypes and omits some of them. V, J and clone size are those of that table, while D and trimming were read from the DNA. The sample includes 95,000 to 100,000 clones, about 85% seen only once; the top ten take around a tenth. The sequence came from a woman older than 75 with acute or convalescent COVID-19. The sample was peripheral blood.

The DNA of the CDR3 is TGTGCCAGCAGCGTAGGGCAGGGGGGCCACAATGAGCAGTTCTTC. Translating it yields CASSVGQGGHNEQFF. The chain joins TRBV9 to TRBJ2-1; tentative D call: TRBD1 (7 bases). The germline gives CDR1 SGDLS, CDR2 YYNGEE. The V gene lost 0 bases and the J gene lost 5 bases, with 12 bases spanning the gap. CDR3 length equals 15 residues.